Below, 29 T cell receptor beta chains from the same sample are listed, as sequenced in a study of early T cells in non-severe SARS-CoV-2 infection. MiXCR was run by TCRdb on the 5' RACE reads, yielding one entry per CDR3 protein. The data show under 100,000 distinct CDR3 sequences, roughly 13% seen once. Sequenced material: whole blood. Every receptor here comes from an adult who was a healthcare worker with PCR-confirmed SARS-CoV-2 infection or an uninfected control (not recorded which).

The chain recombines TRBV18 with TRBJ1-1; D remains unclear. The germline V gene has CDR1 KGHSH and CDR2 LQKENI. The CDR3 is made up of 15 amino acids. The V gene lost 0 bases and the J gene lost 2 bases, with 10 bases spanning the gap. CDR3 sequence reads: CASSPPGRQNTEAFF. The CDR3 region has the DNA TGTGCCAGCTCACCACCGGGCAGGCAAAACACTGAAGCTTTCTTT. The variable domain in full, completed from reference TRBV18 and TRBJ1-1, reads NAGVMQNPRHLVRRRGQEARLRCSPMKGHSHVYWYRQLPEEGLKFMVYLQKENIIDESGMPKERFSAEFPKEGPSILRIQQVVRGDSAAYFCASSPPGRQNTEAFFGQGTRLTVV.

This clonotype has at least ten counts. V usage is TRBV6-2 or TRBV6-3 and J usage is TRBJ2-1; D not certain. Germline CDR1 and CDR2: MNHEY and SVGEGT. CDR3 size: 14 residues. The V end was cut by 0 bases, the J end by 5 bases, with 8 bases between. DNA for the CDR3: TGTGCCAGCAGTTACTCGAGCAGGAACAATGAGCAGTTCTTC. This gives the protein CASSYSSRNNEQFF.

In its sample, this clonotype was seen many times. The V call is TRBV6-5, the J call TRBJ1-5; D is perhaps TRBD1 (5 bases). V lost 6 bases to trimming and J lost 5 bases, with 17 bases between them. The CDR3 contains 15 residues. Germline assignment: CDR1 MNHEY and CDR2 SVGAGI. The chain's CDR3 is CASSRDSRDDQPQHF. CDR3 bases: TGTGCCAGCAGCCGGGATAGTCGGGACGATCAGCCCCAGCATTTT.

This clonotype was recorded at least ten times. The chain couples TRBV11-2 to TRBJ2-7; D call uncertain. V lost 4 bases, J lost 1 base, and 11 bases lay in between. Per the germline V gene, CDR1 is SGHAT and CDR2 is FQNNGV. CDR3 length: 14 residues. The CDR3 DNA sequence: TGTGCCAGCAGCTCTTTGGGAAGATCCTACGAGCAGTACTTC. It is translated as CASSSLGRSYEQYF.

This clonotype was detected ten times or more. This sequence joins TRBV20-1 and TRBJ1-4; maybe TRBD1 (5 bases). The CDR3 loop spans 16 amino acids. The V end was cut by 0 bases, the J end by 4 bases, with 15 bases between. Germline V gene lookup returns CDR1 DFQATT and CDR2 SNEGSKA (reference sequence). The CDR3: CSARDSGTRGNEKLFF. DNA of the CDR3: TGCAGTGCTAGAGATTCGGGGACTCGGGGTAATGAAAAACTGTTTTTT.

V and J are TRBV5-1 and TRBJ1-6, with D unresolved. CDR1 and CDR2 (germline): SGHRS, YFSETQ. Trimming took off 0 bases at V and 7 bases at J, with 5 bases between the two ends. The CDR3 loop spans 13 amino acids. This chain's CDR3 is CASSLEANSPLHF. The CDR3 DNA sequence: TGCGCCAGCAGCTTGGAGGCAAATTCACCCCTCCACTTT.

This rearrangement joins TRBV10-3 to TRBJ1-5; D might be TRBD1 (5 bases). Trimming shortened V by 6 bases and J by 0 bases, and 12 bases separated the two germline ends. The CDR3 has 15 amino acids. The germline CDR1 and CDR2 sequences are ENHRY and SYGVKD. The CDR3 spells CAIRSDSYSNQPQHF. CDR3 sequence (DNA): TGTGCCATCAGATCCGACAGTTATAGCAATCAGCCCCAGCATTTT.

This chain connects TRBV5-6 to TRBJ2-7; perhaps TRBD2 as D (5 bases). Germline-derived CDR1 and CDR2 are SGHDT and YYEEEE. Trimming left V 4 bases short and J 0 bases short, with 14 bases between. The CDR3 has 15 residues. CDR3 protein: CASSLPRAGSYEQYF. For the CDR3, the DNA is TGTGCCAGCAGCCTACCCCGGGCGGGCTCCTACGAGCAGTACTTC.

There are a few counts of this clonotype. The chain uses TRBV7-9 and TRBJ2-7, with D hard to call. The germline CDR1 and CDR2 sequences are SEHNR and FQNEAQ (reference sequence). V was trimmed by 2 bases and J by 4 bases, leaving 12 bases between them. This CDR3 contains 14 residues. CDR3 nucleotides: TGTGCCAGCAGCTTAAACCCCCAACTTTACGAGCAGTACTTC. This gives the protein CASSLNPQLYEQYF.

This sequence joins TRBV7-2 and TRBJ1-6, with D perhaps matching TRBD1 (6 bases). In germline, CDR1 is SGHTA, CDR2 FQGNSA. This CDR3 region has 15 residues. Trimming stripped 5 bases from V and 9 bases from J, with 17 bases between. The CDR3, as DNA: TGTGCCAGCAGCAAGACCGGGACAAATACTTCACCCCTCCACTTT. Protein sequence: CASSKTGTNTSPLHF.

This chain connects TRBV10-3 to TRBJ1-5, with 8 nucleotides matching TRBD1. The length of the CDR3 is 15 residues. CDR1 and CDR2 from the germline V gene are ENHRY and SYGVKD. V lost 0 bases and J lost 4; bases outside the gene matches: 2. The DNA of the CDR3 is TGTGCCATCAGTGAGTCGGGACAGGTTAATCAGCCCCAGCATTTT. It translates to CAISESGQVNQPQHF.

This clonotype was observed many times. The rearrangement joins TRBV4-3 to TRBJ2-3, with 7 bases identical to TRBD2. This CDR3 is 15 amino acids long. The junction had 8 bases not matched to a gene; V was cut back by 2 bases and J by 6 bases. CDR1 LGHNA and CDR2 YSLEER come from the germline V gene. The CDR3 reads CASSQQRGVADTQYF. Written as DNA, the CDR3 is TGCGCCAGCAGCCAACAGCGGGGTGTGGCGGATACGCAGTATTTT.

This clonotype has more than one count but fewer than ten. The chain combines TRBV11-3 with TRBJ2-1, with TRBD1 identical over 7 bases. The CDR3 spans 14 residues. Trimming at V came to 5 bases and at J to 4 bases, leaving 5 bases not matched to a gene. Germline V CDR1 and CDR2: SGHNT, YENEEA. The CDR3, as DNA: TGTGCCAGCAGCCCCGGGACAGTGTACAATGAGCAGTTCTTC. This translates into CASSPGTVYNEQFF. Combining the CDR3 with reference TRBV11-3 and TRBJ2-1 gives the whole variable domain EAGVVQSPRYKIIEKKQPVAFWCNPISGHNTLYWYLQNLGQGPELLIRYENEEAVDDSQLPKDRFSAERLKGVDSTLKIQPAELGDSAVYLCASSPGTVYNEQFFGPGTRLTVL.

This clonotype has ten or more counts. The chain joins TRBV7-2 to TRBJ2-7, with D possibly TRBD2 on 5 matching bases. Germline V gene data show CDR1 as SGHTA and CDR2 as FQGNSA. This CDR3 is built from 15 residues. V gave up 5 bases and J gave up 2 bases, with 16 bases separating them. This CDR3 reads CASSQIPREPYEQYF. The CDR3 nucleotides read TGTGCCAGCAGCCAGATCCCGAGGGAACCCTACGAGCAGTACTTC.

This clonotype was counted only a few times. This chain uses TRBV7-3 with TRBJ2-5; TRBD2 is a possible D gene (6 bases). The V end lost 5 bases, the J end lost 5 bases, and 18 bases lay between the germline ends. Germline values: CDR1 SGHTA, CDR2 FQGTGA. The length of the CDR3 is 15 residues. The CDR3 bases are TGTGCCAGCAGCCTCACCGGGACGGGGAGGGAGACCCAGTACTTC. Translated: CASSLTGTGRETQYF.

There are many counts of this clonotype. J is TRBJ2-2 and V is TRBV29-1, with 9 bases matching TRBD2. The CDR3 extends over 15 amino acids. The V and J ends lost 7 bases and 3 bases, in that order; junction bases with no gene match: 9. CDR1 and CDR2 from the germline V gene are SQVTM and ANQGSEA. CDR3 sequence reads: CSAAEGGGDTGELFF. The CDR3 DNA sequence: TGCAGCGCCGCTGAAGGCGGGGGGGACACCGGGGAGCTGTTTTTT.

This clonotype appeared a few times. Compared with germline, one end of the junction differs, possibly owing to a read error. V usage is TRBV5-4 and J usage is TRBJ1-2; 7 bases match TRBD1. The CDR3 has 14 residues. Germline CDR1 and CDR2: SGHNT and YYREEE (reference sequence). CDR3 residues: CVSSGAGGNYGYTF. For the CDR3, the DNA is TGTGTCAGCAGCGGGGCAGGGGGAAACTATGGCTACACCTTC.

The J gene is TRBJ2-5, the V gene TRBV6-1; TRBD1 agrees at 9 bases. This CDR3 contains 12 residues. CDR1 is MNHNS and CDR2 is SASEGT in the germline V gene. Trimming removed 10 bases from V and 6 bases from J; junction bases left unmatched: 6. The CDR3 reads CATRQGEKTQYF. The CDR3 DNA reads TGTGCCACCCGACAGGGGGAGAAGACCCAGTACTTC.

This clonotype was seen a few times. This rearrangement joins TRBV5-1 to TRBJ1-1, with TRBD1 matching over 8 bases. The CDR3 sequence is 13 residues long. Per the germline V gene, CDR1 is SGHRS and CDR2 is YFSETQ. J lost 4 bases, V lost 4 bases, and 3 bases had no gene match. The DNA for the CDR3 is TGCGCCAGCAGCGCGGACAGGGCCACTGAAGCTTTCTTT. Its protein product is CASSADRATEAFF.

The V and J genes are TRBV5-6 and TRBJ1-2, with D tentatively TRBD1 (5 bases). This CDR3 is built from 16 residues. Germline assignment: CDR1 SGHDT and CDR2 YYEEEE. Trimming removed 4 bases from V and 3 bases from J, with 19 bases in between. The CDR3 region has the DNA TGTGCCAGCAGCCCGGGGGTGTCCCCTCTTTACTATGGCTACACCTTC. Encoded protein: CASSPGVSPLYYGYTF.

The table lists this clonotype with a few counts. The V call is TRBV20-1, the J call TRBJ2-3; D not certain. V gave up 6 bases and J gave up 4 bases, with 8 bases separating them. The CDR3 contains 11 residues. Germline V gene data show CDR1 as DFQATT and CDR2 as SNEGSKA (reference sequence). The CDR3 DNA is TGCAGTGCCCTTACCCCAGATACGCAGTATTTT. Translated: CSALTPDTQYF.

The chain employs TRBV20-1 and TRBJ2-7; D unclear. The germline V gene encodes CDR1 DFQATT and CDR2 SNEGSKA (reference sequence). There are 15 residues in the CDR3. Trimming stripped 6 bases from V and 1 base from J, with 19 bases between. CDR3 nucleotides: TGCAGTGCCTCACCCGGTGGCGCCGGGTCCTACGAGCAGTACTTC. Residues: CSASPGGAGSYEQYF.

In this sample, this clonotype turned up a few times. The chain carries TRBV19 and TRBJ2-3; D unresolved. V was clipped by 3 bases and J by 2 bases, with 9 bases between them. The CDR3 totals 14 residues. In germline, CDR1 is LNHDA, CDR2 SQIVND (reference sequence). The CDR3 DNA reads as TGTGCCAGTAGTATTGGGATGTTCACAGATACGCAGTATTTT. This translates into CASSIGMFTDTQYF.

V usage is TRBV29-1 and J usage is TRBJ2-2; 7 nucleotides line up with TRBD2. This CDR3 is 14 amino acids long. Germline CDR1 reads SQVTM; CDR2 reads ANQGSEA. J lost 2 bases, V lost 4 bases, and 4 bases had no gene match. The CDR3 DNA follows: TGCAGCGTTGTAACTAGCGTTAACACCGGGGAGCTGTTTTTT. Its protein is CSVVTSVNTGELFF.

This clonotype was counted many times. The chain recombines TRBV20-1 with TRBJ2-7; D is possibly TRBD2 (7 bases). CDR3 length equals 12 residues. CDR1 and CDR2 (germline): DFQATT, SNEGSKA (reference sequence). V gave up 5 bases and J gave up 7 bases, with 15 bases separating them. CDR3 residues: CSAEGGTGEQYF. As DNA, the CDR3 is TGCAGTGCTGAGGGGGGGACGGGGGAGCAGTACTTC.

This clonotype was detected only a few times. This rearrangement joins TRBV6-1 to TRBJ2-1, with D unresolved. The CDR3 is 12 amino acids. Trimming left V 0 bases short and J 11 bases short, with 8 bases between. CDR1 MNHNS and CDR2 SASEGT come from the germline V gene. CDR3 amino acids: CASSEAPNKQFF. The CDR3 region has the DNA TGTGCCAGCAGTGAAGCGCCTAATAAGCAGTTCTTC.

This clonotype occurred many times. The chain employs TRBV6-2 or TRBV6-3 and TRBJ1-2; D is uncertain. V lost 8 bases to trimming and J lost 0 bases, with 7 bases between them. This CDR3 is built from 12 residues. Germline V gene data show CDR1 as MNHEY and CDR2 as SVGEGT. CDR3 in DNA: TGTGCCAGCTGGAGAGCTAACTATGGCTACACCTTC. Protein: CASWRANYGYTF.

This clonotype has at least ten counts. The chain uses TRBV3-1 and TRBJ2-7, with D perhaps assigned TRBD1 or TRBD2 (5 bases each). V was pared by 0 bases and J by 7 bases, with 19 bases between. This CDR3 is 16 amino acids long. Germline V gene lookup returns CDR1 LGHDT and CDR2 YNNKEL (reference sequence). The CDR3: CASSQEVLRDLPEQYF. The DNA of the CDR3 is TGTGCCAGCAGCCAAGAGGTCTTAAGGGACCTACCGGAGCAGTACTTC.

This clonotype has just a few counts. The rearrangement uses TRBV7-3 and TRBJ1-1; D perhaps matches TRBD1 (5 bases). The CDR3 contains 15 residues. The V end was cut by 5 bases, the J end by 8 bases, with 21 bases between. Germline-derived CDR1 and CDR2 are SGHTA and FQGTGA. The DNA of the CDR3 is TGTGCCAGCAGCCCCTTAAACACGAGGCGGGACGAAGCTTTCTTT. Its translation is CASSPLNTRRDEAFF.